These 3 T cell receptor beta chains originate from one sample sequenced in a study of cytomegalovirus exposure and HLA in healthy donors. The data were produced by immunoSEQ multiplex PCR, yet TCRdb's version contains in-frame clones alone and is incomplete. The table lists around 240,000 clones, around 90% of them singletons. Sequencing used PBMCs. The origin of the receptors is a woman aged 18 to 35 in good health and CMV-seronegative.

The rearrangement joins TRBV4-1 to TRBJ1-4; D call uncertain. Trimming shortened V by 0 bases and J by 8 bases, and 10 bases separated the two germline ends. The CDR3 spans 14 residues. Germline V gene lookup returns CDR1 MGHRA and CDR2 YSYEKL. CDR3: CASSQENLREKLFF. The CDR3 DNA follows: TGCGCCAGCAGCCAAGAAAACCTGAGGGAAAAACTGTTTTTT.

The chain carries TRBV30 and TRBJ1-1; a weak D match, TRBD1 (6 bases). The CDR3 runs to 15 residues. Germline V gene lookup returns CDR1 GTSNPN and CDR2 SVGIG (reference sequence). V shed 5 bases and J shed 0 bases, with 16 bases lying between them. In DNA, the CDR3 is TGTGCCTGGTTCGCGTGGGGGCGGGTGAACACTGAAGCTTTCTTT. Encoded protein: CAWFAWGRVNTEAFF.

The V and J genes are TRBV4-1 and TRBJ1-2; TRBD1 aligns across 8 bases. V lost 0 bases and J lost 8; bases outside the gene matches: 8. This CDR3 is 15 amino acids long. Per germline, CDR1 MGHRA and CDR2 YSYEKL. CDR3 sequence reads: CASSQEFGRGQGYTF. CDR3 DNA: TGCGCCAGCAGCCAAGAATTCGGCAGGGGGCAAGGCTACACCTTC.